The sequence of this TCR beta chain was determined in a study of T cell clonotyping in hematopoietic cell transplantation. Notes on the study in general: Few recipient clonotypes overlapped donors; over 95% were de novo at given depth.

The data were produced by immunoSEQ multiplex PCR, yet TCRdb's version contains in-frame clones alone and is incomplete. The data show about 20,000 clones, about 82% seen once. As for this clone: The antigen remains unidentified.

Time point described: recipient sample about 28 days before transplant, after cytoreduction. Blood collection times were about day -28 and days 30, 100, 180 posttransplant. The germline V gene encodes CDR1 SGDLS and CDR2 YYNGEE. Deletions cut 0 bases from V and 8 bases from J, with 11 bases between. CDR3 length equals 13 residues. This clonotype was obtained from a man aged 50 to 60 with acute myeloid leukemia. Some clones in this sample may be carry-over from other donors' samples. Sequenced here: peripheral blood mononuclear cells, sampled before stem cell transplant. This chain joins TRBV9 and TRBJ1-2; no firm D call. Here the CDR3 reads CASSVVEWSGYTF. For the CDR3, the DNA is TGTGCCAGCAGCGTAGTTGAGTGGTCCGGCTACACCTTC.